This T cell receptor (beta chain) was identified in a study of shared clonotypes between healthy human individuals. Background on the study: Per donor, three plates held CD4 naive cells, three held CD4 memory, two held CD8 naive and one held CD8 memory.

As concerns this clone: Its target is not known.

Within Nashville, Tennessee resided all donors, each a Caucasian adult. V shed 0 bases, J shed 3 bases, and the junction held 7 bases outside the gene matches. Per germline, CDR1 SGDLS and CDR2 YYNGEE. The CDR3 spans 16 residues. Profiled with immunoSEQ multiplex PCR; TCRdb holds only in-frame clones, not every one. The sample shows under 2.5 million clones, less than 95% of them seen only once. Whole-study findings and limits: Estimated richness values were generally larger in naive subsets than in memory subsets. Clonotypes that were shared across four donors made up approximately 5.1% of naive CD4 clonotypes.

The receptor was isolated from a young man in good health. Some clones in this sample may be carry-over from other donors' samples. The genes are TRBV9 and TRBJ2-3, with TRBD2 identical over 7 bases. The source material was naive CD4+ T cells from PBMCs. Subset reported: CD45RA+ positively selected. CDR3 sequence: CASSVALLARTDTQYF. The CDR3 region has the DNA TGTGCCAGCAGCGTAGCTTTACTAGCGAGGACAGATACGCAGTATTTT.